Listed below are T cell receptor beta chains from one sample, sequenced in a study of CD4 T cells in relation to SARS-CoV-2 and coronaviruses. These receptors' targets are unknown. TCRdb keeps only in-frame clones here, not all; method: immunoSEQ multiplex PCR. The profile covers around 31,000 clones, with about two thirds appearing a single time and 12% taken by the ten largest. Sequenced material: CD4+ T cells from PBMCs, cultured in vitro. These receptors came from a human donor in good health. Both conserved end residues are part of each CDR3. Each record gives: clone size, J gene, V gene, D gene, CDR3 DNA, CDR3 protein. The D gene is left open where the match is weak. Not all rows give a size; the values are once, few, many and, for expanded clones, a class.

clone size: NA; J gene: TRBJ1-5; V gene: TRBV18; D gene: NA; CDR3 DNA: TGTGCCAGCTCTCAGGGCGGGGGGCTTCAGCCCCAGCATTTT; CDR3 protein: CASSQGGGLQPQHF
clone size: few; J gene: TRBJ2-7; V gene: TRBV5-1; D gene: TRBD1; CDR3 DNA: TGCGCCAGCAGCGTAGGGGGCCCGAACTACGAGCAGTACTTC; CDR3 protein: CASSVGGPNYEQYF
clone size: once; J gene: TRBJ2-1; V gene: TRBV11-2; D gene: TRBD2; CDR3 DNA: TGTGCCAGCAGCTTGGTAGCGGGAGGGGTTGAGCAGTTCTTC; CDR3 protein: CASSLVAGGVEQFF
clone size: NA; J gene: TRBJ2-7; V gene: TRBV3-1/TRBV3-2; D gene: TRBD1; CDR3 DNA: TGTGCCAGCAGCCAAGCCCGGACAGGGTACTCCTACGAGCAGTACTTC; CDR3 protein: CASSQARTGYSYEQYF
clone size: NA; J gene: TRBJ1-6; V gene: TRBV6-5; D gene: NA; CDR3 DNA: TGTGCCAGCAGTTTACGGGGGGATAATTCACCCCTCCACTTT; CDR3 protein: CASSLRGDNSPLHF
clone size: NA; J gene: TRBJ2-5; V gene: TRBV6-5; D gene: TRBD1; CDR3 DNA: TGTGCCAGCTTGGACAGGGGGCAAAGAGAGACCCAGTACTTC; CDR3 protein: CASLDRGQRETQYF
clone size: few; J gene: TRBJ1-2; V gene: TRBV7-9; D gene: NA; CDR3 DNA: TGTGCCAGCAGCTTTTCGGGGGCTGGAGGCTACACCTTC; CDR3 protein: CASSFSGAGGYTF
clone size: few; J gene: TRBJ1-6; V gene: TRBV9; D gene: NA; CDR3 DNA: TGTGCCAGCAGCGTAGAAAGTGGGGGACATTCACCCCTCCACTTT; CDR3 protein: CASSVESGGHSPLHF
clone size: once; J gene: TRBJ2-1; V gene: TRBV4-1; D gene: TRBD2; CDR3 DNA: TGCGCCAGCAGCCAATTTCCCCCCGGGACTAGCTACAATGAGCAGTTCTTC; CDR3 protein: CASSQFPPGTSYNEQFF
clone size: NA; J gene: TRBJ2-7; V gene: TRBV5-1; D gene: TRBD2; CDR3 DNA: TGCGCCAGCAGTCGCCCCGGGGGGGAGCAGTACTTC; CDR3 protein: CASSRPGGEQYF
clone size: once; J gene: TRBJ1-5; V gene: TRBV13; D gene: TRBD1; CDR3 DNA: TGTGCCAGCAGCTTCGGACAGGGCCCTCAGCATTTT; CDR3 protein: CASSFGQGPQHF
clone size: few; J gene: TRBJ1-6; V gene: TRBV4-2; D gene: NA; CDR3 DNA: TGTGCCAGCAGCCAGGACTTGGGGGGTTCACCCCTCCACTTT; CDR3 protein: CASSQDLGGSPLHF
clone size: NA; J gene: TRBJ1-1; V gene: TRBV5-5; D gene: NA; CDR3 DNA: TGTGCCAGCAGCTTAGGGGACAACGTAAAGACTGAAGCTTTCTTT; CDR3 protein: CASSLGDNVKTEAFF
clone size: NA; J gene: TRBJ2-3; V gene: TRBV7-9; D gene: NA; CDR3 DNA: TGTGCCAGCAGCCCCCCCGCAACAGATACGCAGTATTTT; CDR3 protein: CASSPPATDTQYF
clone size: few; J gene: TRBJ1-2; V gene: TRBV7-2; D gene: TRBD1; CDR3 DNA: TGTGCCAGCAGCTCAAAAACAGGGGTTCAGTATGGCTACACCTTC; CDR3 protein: CASSSKTGVQYGYTF
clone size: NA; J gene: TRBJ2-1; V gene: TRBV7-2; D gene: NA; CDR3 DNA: TGTGCCAGCAGCTTCCGACAGTCCTACAATGAGCAGTTCTTC; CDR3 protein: CASSFRQSYNEQFF
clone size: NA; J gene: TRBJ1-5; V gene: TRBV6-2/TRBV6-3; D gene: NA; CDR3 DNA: TGTGCCAGCACCCCAGGGCAGTGGGTTGCTCAGCCCCAGCATTTT; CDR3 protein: CASTPGQWVAQPQHF
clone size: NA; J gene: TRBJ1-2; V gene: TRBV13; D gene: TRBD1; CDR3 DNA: TGTGCCAGCAGCCGCCAAGTGACAGGGTTTACCTATGGCTACACCTTC; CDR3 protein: CASSRQVTGFTYGYTF
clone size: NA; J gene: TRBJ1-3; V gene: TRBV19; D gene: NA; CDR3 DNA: TGTGCCAGTAGTCCACGTTCAGGTCCTCCTTATCGAAACACCATATATTTT; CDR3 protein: CASSPRSGPPYRNTIYF
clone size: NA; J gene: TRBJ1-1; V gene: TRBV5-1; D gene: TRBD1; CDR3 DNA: TGCGCCAGCAGCTTCCAACAGGGGACAGAGAACACTGAAGCTTTCTTT; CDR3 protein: CASSFQQGTENTEAFF
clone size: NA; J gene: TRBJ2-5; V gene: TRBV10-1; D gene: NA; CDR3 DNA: TGCGCCAGCAGTGAGTCGACCAGGGTTGGGGAGACCCAGTACTTC; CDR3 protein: CASSESTRVGETQYF
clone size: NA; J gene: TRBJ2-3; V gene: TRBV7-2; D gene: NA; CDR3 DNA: TGTGCCAGCAGCTTAGCTCGGGGACCAGGCACAGATACGCAGTATTTT; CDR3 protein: CASSLARGPGTDTQYF
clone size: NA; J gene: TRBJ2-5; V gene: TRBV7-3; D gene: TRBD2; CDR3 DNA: TGTGCCAGCAGCTTAACGGGTAGCGGGAGTTTCGAGACCCAGTACTTC; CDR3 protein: CASSLTGSGSFETQYF
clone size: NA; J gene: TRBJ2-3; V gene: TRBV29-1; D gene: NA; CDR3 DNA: TGCAGCGTCCCTGTGGGGGTTAGCACAGATACGCAGTATTTT; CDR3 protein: CSVPVGVSTDTQYF